The 31 T cell receptor beta chains below were found in one sample sequenced in a study of cytomegalovirus exposure and HLA in healthy donors. The PCR contained 60 Vbeta and 13 Jbeta primers. Assay: immunoSEQ multiplex PCR; the TCRdb copy retains only in-frame clones and omits some. The sample has 85,000 to 120,000 clones; about 81% are singletons. Sequencing was performed on PBMCs. These receptors were taken from a male donor in good health and CMV-seropositive.

This clone was observed a few times. This chain connects TRBV5-1 to TRBJ2-3; maybe TRBD2 (6 bases). V was clipped by 0 bases and J by 4 bases, with 15 bases between them. The CDR3 runs to 16 residues. CDR1 is SGHRS, CDR2 YFSETQ, per germline. CDR3: CASSLAPTTSSDTQYF. Here the CDR3 DNA reads TGCGCCAGCAGCTTGGCCCCGACTACTAGCTCAGATACGCAGTATTTT.

J is TRBJ2-7 and V is TRBV5-8; D may be TRBD2 (6 bases). The germline V and J ends were trimmed by 5 bases and 0 bases, with 15 bases remaining between them. The CDR3 spans 15 residues. Germline V gene data show CDR1 as SGHTS and CDR2 as YDEGEE. CDR3 in amino acids: CASSTGTGSSYEQYF. CDR3 in DNA: TGTGCCAGCAGTACCGGGACTGGGAGCTCCTACGAGCAGTACTTC.

The chain has TRBV4-3 and TRBJ2-7; D is ambiguous. The CDR3 is 14 amino acids. CDR1 is LGHNA, CDR2 YSLEER, per germline. Deletions cut 0 bases from V and 0 bases from J, with 6 bases between. Here the CDR3 DNA reads TGCGCCAGCAGCCAAGAGGCTAGCTCCTACGAGCAGTACTTC. It yields the protein CASSQEASSYEQYF.

The genes are TRBV29-1 and TRBJ2-2; 11 bases agree with TRBD2. V trimming: 6 bases; J trimming: 1 base; junction bases outside the gene matches: 4. The CDR3 consists of 15 residues. Germline CDR1 is SQVTM and CDR2 is ANQGSEA. The CDR3 protein is CSVGTSGRNTGELFF. The CDR3 DNA is TGCAGCGTGGGAACTAGCGGGAGGAACACCGGGGAGCTGTTTTTT.

This clone was detected only once. The chain employs TRBV28 and TRBJ1-1; 8 bases line up with TRBD1. The CDR3 is 14 residues long. V shed 6 bases, J shed 1 base, and the junction held 4 bases outside the gene matches. From germline, CDR1 is MDHEN and CDR2 SYDVKM. This CDR3 is CASRGTGPNTEAFF. CDR3 bases: TGTGCCAGCAGAGGGACAGGACCGAACACTGAAGCTTTCTTT.

The V call is TRBV30, the J call TRBJ1-3; tentative D call: TRBD1 (6 bases). Germline V gene data show CDR1 as GTSNPN and CDR2 as SVGIG (reference sequence). There are 14 residues in the CDR3. Between the trimmed V and J ends, which lost 6 bases and 0 bases, there was a span of 12 bases. The CDR3 DNA reads TGTGCCTGCTCGGACAGTCCCTCTGGAAACACCATATATTTT. Residues: CACSDSPSGNTIYF.

The chain links TRBV7-8 to TRBJ2-7; 7 bases agree with TRBD1. The V gene's germline CDR1 is SGHVS and CDR2 FQNEAQ. V shed 2 bases, J shed 3 bases, and the junction held 7 bases outside the gene matches. The CDR3 loop spans 15 amino acids. The CDR3 DNA reads TGTGCCAGCAGCTTACCCGACAGGGACCTCTACGAGCAGTACTTC. This sequence encodes CASSLPDRDLYEQYF.

This clone came up a few times. The chain couples TRBV27 to TRBJ1-4; D perhaps matches TRBD1 (5 bases). The germline gives CDR1 MNHEY, CDR2 SMNVEV (reference sequence). Trimming stripped 1 base from V and 0 bases from J, with 9 bases between. CDR3 length equals 16 residues. CDR3 protein: CASSLYTGATNEKLFF. The CDR3 DNA follows: TGTGCCAGCAGTTTATACACAGGAGCAACTAATGAAAAACTGTTTTTT.

The CDR3 loop is CASTPTGQGLKAFF. In nucleotides, the CDR3 is TGTGCCAGCACTCCAACCGGACAGGGTCTTAAAGCTTTCTTT. This rearrangement joins TRBV27 to TRBJ1-1, with 8 bases lining up with TRBD1. V lost 7 bases, J lost 9 bases, and 13 bases stayed unmatched. The germline V gene encodes CDR1 MNHEY and CDR2 SMNVEV (reference sequence). The CDR3 totals 14 residues.

The chain has TRBV28 and TRBJ1-5; unclear D gene. The CDR3 is made up of 13 amino acids. In germline, CDR1 is MDHEN, CDR2 SYDVKM. Trimming removed 11 bases from V and 4 bases from J, with 15 bases in between. The CDR3 nucleotides are TGTGCCGGGAGACGGGCTGGAAATCAGCCCCAGCATTTT. This gives the protein CAGRRAGNQPQHF.

The rearrangement uses TRBV9 and TRBJ2-7, with D possibly TRBD2 on 5 matching bases. Germline V gives CDR1 SGDLS, CDR2 YYNGEE. CDR3 length equals 14 residues. Trimming stripped 8 bases from V and 0 bases from J, with 15 bases between. CDR3 amino acids: CASSVGGPSYEQYF. As DNA, the CDR3 is TGTGCCAGTTCCGTAGGAGGTCCCTCCTACGAGCAGTACTTC.

The gene calls are TRBV5-4 and TRBJ2-2; the match to TRBD2 covers 11 bases. The V and J ends lost 0 bases and 0 bases, in that order; junction bases with no gene match: 7. Germline CDR1 SGHNT, CDR2 YYREEE (reference sequence). The CDR3 contains 19 residues. CDR3 nucleotide sequence: TGTGCCAGCAGCTTGGGACTAGCGGGATTGGTTTCGAACACCGGGGAGCTGTTTTTT. Translated: CASSLGLAGLVSNTGELFF.

The chain recombines TRBV11-2 with TRBJ2-1, with 7 bases lining up with TRBD2. V was clipped by 2 bases and J by 6 bases; unmatched bases: 4. Germline V CDR1 and CDR2: SGHAT, FQNNGV. The CDR3 spans 14 residues. CDR3 region: CASSLNGRFNEQFF. The CDR3 DNA is TGTGCCAGCAGCTTAAACGGGAGGTTCAATGAGCAGTTCTTC. The variable domain in full, with the rest retrieved from reference TRBV11-2 and TRBJ2-1, is EAGVAQSPRYKIIEKRQSVAFWCNPISGHATLYWYQQILGQGPKLLIQFQNNGVVDDSQLPKDRFSAERLKGVDSTLKIQPAKLEDSAVYLCASSLNGRFNEQFFGPGTRLTVL.

This clone was observed a handful of times. This chain's CDR3 is CASSLKWSTEAFF. The CDR3, as DNA: TGTGCCAGCAGCTTAAAATGGAGCACTGAAGCTTTCTTT. The rearrangement uses TRBV11-3 and TRBJ1-1; D gene unclear. Trimming pared 2 bases from V and 4 bases from J, leaving 8 bases between. Germline V gene lookup returns CDR1 SGHNT and CDR2 YENEEA. This CDR3 has 13 amino acids.

This sequence joins TRBV5-1 and TRBJ2-7; tentative D call: TRBD1 (6 bases). Looked up from germline, CDR1 is SGHRS and CDR2 is YFSETQ. V gave up 6 bases and J gave up 5 bases, with 18 bases separating them. The CDR3 consists of 14 residues. This CDR3 is CASTKQGDWNEQYF. DNA of the CDR3: TGCGCCAGCACCAAACAGGGTGACTGGAACGAGCAGTACTTC.

This chain links TRBV7-9 with TRBJ2-7, with 7 bases matching TRBD1. The V and J ends lost 5 bases and 6 bases, in that order; junction bases with no gene match: 7. From germline, CDR1 is SEHNR and CDR2 FQNEAQ (reference sequence). CDR3 length: 13 amino acids. CDR3 sequence: CASSLGTAGEQYF. DNA of the CDR3: TGTGCCAGCAGCCTGGGGACAGCTGGCGAGCAGTACTTC.

Comment on this clone: Other DNA variants within this sample encode the same CDR3. The chain joins TRBV14 to TRBJ1-1, with 9 nucleotides matching TRBD1. The junction had 4 bases not matched to a gene; V was cut back by 4 bases and J by 4 bases. Germline CDR1 and CDR2: SGHDN and FVKESK. This CDR3 has 14 residues. CDR3 amino acids: CASSLTGGRTEAFF. CDR3 nucleotides: TGTGCCAGCAGCCTAACAGGGGGCCGCACTGAAGCTTTCTTT. Full variable domain (rest looked up from reference TRBV14 and TRBJ1-1): EAGVTQFPSHSVIEKGQTVTLRCDPISGHDNLYWYRRVMGKEIKFLLHFVKESKQDESGMPNNRFLAERTGGTYSTLKVQPAELEDSGVYFCASSLTGGRTEAFFGQGTRLTVV.

The V gene is TRBV6-9, the J gene TRBJ2-7; weak D call: TRBD1 (6 bases). The CDR3 consists of 14 residues. Germline CDR1 and CDR2: MNHGY and SVAAGI. V gave up 5 bases and J gave up 4 bases, with 15 bases separating them. The CDR3 is CASSRSDRIYEQYF. CDR3 nucleotide sequence: TGTGCCAGCAGTAGATCGGACAGAATATACGAGCAGTACTTC.

This chain joins TRBV7-9 and TRBJ1-5; 8 nucleotides align to TRBD1. Trimming took 5 bases from V and 9 from J; bases not matched to a gene: 6. Germline V lookup: CDR1 SEHNR, CDR2 FQNEAQ (reference sequence). This CDR3 is 13 amino acids long. CDR3 in amino acids: CASSPGTGRPQHF. CDR3 sequence (DNA): TGTGCCAGCAGCCCAGGGACAGGACGGCCCCAGCATTTT.

The genes are TRBV25-1 and TRBJ2-7; TRBD2 matches 7 bases. V shed 3 bases and J 0 bases; nucleotides not matched to a gene: 2. In germline, CDR1 is MGHDK, CDR2 SYGVNS. The CDR3 sequence is 14 residues long. The CDR3 DNA reads TGTGCCAGCAGTGAGAGGGACTACTCCTACGAGCAGTACTTC. Its protein is CASSERDYSYEQYF.

V and J are TRBV18 and TRBJ1-5, with a possible D match to TRBD1 (6 bases). This CDR3 is built from 14 residues. Germline assignment: CDR1 KGHSH and CDR2 LQKENI. Trimming left V 3 bases short and J 4 bases short, with 10 bases between. The CDR3 here is CASSPDTGNQPQHF. The CDR3 region has the DNA TGTGCCAGCTCACCGGACACAGGGAATCAGCCCCAGCATTTT. The full variable domain, with the rest looked up from reference TRBV18 and TRBJ1-5, is NAGVMQNPRHLVRRRGQEARLRCSPMKGHSHVYWYRQLPEEGLKFMVYLQKENIIDESGMPKERFSAEFPKEGPSILRIQQVVRGDSAAYFCASSPDTGNQPQHFGDGTRLSIL.

The genes are TRBV28 and TRBJ1-1, with 9 positions matching TRBD1. With V trimmed by 5 bases and J by 7 bases, 14 bases remained unmatched. The CDR3 spans 16 residues. CDR1 is MDHEN and CDR2 is SYDVKM in the germline V gene. The CDR3 DNA is TGTGCCAGCAGTCCGGGACAGGGAAGGAGGGTTATTGAAGCTTTCTTT. It is translated as CASSPGQGRRVIEAFF.

The J gene is TRBJ2-2, the V gene TRBV23-1; TRBD1 might be the D (6 bases). TRBV23-1 falls under the ORF class, with uncertain function. Trimming removed 4 bases at V and 7 bases at J, with 16 bases between. This CDR3 is 15 amino acids long. The chain's CDR3 is CASSLADRFSGELFF. CDR3 bases: TGCGCCAGCAGTCTCGCGGACAGATTTAGCGGGGAGCTGTTTTTT.

The rearrangement uses TRBV5-6 and TRBJ2-1; D might be TRBD2 (5 bases). The germline V gene encodes CDR1 SGHDT and CDR2 YYEEEE. CDR3 size: 17 residues. Trimming took 1 base from V and 2 from J, leaving 16 bases between them. The CDR3 loop is CASSLITGRRAYNEQFF. CDR3 DNA: TGTGCCAGCAGCTTGATAACGGGAAGGCGAGCCTACAATGAGCAGTTCTTC.

The V and J genes are TRBV15 and TRBJ1-1; D remains ambiguous. With 1 base removed from V and 1 base from J, the gap between germline ends came to 4 bases. The CDR3 totals 13 residues. Per the germline V gene, CDR1 is LNHNV and CDR2 is YYDKDF (reference sequence). The CDR3 spells CATSRAGNTEAFF. The CDR3 DNA is TGTGCCACCAGCAGAGCGGGGAACACTGAAGCTTTCTTT.

A note on this clone: One junction end does not reproduce the germline sequence, and a read error may be involved. The chain combines TRBV6-1 with TRBJ1-5, with TRBD1 matching over 8 bases. Per the germline V gene, CDR1 is MNHNS and CDR2 is SASEGT. CDR3 size: 15 residues. CDR3 coding DNA: TGTGCCAGCAATAGCGACAGGGGTTACAATCAGCCCCAGAATTTT. Encoded protein: CASNSDRGYNQPQNF.

The rearrangement uses TRBV9 and TRBJ1-1; D is perhaps TRBD1 (6 bases). Between the trimmed V and J ends, which lost 3 bases and 0 bases, there was a span of 24 bases. Looked up from germline, CDR1 is SGDLS and CDR2 is YYNGEE. This CDR3 region has 19 residues. The CDR3, as DNA: TGTGCCAGCAGCGCTCCGGGCCGGGGGGGGCCGTCCATGAACACTGAAGCTTTCTTT. Its protein product is CASSAPGRGGPSMNTEAFF.

This clone was counted once. CDR3 coding DNA: TGTGCCAGCAGCTTAGCGCGGTCGGGGAACGGAGGCGCCGGGGAGCTGTTTTTT. Its translation is CASSLARSGNGGAGELFF. The rearrangement uses TRBV7-9 and TRBJ2-2; possible D gene TRBD2, 5 bases. The germline V and J ends were trimmed by 0 bases and 6 bases, with 20 bases remaining between them. The germline CDR1 and CDR2 sequences are SEHNR and FQNEAQ (reference sequence). This CDR3 contains 18 residues.

The chain recombines TRBV29-1 with TRBJ1-1; D remains unclear. From germline, CDR1 is SQVTM and CDR2 ANQGSEA. There are 12 residues in the CDR3. Trimming left V 8 bases short and J 0 bases short, with 10 bases between. The CDR3 DNA follows: TGCAGCCTGGGCAGTTTGAACACTGAAGCTTTCTTT. Translating it yields CSLGSLNTEAFF.

The chain uses TRBV5-1 and TRBJ2-5, with 14 nucleotides matching TRBD2. V was pared by 8 bases and J by 4 bases, with 4 bases of the junction left unmatched. Germline values: CDR1 SGHRS, CDR2 YFSETQ. The CDR3 has 14 amino acids. CDR3 nucleotide sequence: TGCGCCAGTGGACTAGCGGGAGGTAGAGAGACCCAGTACTTC. It codes for CASGLAGGRETQYF.

The gene calls are TRBV28 and TRBJ1-2, with 9 bases lining up with TRBD1. Trimming removed 3 bases from V and 4 bases from J; junction bases left unmatched: 3. The CDR3 consists of 14 residues. The germline V gene encodes CDR1 MDHEN and CDR2 SYDVKM. CDR3 region: CASSFGTGTYGYTF. CDR3 in DNA: TGTGCCAGCAGTTTCGGGACAGGGACCTATGGCTACACCTTC.